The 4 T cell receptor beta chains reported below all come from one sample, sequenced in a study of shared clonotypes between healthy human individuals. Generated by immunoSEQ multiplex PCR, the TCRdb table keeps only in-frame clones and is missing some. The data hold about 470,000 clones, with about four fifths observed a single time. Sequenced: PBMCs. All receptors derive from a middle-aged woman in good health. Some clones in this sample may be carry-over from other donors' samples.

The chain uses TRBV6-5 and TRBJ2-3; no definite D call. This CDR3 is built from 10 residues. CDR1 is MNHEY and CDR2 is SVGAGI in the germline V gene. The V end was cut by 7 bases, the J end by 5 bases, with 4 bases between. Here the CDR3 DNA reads TGTGCCAGCATGCAAGATACGCAGTATTTT. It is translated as CASMQDTQYF.

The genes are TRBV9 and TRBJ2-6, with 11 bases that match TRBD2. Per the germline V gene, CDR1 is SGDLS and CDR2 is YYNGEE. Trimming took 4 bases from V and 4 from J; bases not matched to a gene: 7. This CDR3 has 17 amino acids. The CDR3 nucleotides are TGTGCCAGCAGCATAAGACTAGCGGGAACCGGGGCCAACGTCCTGACTTTC. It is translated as CASSIRLAGTGANVLTF. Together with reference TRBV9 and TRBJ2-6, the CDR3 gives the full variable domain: DSGVTQTPKHLITATGQRVTLRCSPRSGDLSVYWYQQSLDQGLQFLIQYYNGEERAKGNILERFSAQQFPDLHSELNLSSLELGDSALYFCASSIRLAGTGANVLTFGAGSRLTVL.

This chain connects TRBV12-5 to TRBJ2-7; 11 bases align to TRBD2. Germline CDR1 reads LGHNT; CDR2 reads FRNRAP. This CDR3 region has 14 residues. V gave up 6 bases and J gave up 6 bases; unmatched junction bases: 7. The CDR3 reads CASGPSGRFGEQYF. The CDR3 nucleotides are TGTGCTAGTGGCCCTAGCGGGAGGTTTGGCGAGCAGTACTTC.

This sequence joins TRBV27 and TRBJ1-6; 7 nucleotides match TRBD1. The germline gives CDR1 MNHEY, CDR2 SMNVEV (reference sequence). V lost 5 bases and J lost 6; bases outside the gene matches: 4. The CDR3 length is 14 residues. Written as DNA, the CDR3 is TGTGCCAGCAGTAAGGGACAGATTAATTCACCCCTCCACTTT. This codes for CASSKGQINSPLHF.